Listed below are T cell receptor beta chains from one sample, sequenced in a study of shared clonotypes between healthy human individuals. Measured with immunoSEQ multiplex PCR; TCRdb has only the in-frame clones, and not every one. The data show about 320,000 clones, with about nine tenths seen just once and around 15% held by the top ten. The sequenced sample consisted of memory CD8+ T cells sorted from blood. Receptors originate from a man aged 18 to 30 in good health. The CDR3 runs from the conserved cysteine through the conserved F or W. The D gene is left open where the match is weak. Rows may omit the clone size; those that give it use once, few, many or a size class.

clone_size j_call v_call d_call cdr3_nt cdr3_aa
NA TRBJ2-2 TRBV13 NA TGTGCCAGCAGCGAATCCAGGAACACCGGGGAGCTGTTTTTT CASSESRNTGELFF
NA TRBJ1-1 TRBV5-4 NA TGTGCCAGCGGGCTGGGGGGCTCTGAAGCTTTCTTT CASGLGGSEAFF
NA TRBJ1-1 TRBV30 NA TGTGCCTGGAGGGGATACACTGAAGCTTTCTTT CAWRGYTEAFF
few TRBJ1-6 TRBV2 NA TGTGCCAGCAGTGAGTTTCAGAATTCACCCCTCCACTTT CASSEFQNSPLHF
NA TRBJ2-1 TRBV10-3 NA TGTGCCATCAGTGATCCGGGGAGCTCCTACAATGAGCAGTTCTTC CAISDPGSSYNEQFF
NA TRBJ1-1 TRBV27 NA TGTGCCAGCAGTTTATCCGCAACAGGGTACACTGAAGCTTTCTTT CASSLSATGYTEAFF
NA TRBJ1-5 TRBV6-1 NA TGTGCCAGCAGTGTGCTGAGGGTAAGGCATCCCAATCAGCCCCAGCATTTT CASSVLRVRHPNQPQHF
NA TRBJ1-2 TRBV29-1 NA TGCAGCGTTGGACCCACAGGAACATATGGCTACACCTTC CSVGPTGTYGYTF
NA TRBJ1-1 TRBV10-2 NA TGCGCCAGCAGTGAGCCGGGTGTAGGGCACACTGAAGCTTTCTTT CASSEPGVGHTEAFF
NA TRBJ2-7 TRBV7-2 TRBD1 TGTGCCAGCAGGCGCCCGGGACAGGGGAACAACGAGCAGTACTTC CASRRPGQGNNEQYF
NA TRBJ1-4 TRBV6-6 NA TGTGCCAGCAGTTTATGGGGGTCGGGTGAAAAACTGTTTTTT CASSLWGSGEKLFF
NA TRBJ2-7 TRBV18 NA TGTGCCAGCTCACAGGCTGGCCCAACCTCCTACGAGCAGTACTTC CASSQAGPTSYEQYF
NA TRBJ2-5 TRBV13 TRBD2 TGTGCCAGCAGCTTACTGCTGGGCGGGGGGGAGACCCAGTACTTC CASSLLLGGGETQYF
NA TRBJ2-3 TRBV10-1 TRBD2 TGCGCCAGCAGTCAGCGGGAGGAGGTTGATACGCAGTATTTT CASSQREEVDTQYF
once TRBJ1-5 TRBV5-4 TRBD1 TGTGCCAGCAGCTTACCGACAGGGGGTAGCAATCAGCCCCAGCATTTT CASSLPTGGSNQPQHF
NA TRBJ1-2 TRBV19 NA TGTGCCAGTAGTTTCTACAGGGTATTCAGCGATGTTGGCTACACCTTC CASSFYRVFSDVGYTF
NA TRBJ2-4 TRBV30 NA TGTGCCTGGGGACAGTCTGCCAAAAACATTCAGTACTTC CAWGQSAKNIQYF
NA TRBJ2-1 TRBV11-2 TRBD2 TGTGCCAGCAGCTTGACCCGACTAGCGGGAGGGCCCTATGAGCAGTTCTTC CASSLTRLAGGPYEQFF
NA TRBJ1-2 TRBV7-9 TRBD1 TGTGCCAGCAGCTCAATCCGGGACAGGGAACACTATGGCTACACCTTC CASSSIRDREHYGYTF
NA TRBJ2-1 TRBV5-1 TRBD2 TGCGCCAGCAGCTCCGGACTAGCGAATTACAATGAGCAGTTCTTC CASSSGLANYNEQFF
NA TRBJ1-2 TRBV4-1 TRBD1 TGCGCCAGCAGCCAAGATCCCGGCAGGGGGCTGAGCGGCTACACCTTC CASSQDPGRGLSGYTF
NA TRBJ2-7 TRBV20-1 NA TGCAGTGCTCTGGGGTCCTACGAGCAGTACTTC CSALGSYEQYF
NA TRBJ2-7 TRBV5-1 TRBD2 TGCGCCAGCAGCTTGAGGCTAGCGGGGGGGCCCCCCTACGAGCAGTACTTC CASSLRLAGGPPYEQYF
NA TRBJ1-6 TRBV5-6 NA TGTGCCAGCAGCTGGGACCAGGATTCACCCCTCCACTTT CASSWDQDSPLHF
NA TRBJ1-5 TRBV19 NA TGTGCCAGTAGTATTGGAAACAATTGGGGCCTGGATCAGCCCCAGCATTTT CASSIGNNWGLDQPQHF
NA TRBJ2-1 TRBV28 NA TGTGCCAGCAGCTCCCCGCCAGAAGGGGCCACCTACAATGAGCAGTTCTTC CASSSPPEGATYNEQFF
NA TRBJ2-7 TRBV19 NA TGTGCCAGTAGTGCAGGGCTCTTATACGAGCAGTACTTC CASSAGLLYEQYF
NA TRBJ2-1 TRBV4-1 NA TGCGCCAGCAGCCAGTACCGGGACTCAAACTACAATGAGCAGTTCTTC CASSQYRDSNYNEQFF
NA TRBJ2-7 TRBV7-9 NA TGTGCCAGCGCTGACATAAACTACGAGCAGTACTTC CASADINYEQYF
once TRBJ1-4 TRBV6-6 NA TGTGCCAGCAGTTACTCGGGGAGTCTTAATGAAAAACTGTTTTTT CASSYSGSLNEKLFF
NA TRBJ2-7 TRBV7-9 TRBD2 TGTGCCAGCAGCATTAGCGGGGCTGCCTACGAGCAGTACTTC CASSISGAAYEQYF
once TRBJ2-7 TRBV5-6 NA TGTGCCAGCAGCTTTTCTAGGTACACCTACGAGCAGTACTTC CASSFSRYTYEQYF
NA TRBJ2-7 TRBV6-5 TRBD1 TGTGCCAGCAGTTATGGACAGGGATTCACCTACGAGCAGTACTTC CASSYGQGFTYEQYF
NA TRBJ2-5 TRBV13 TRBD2 TGTGCCAGCAGCTTACCAGCGGGAGGCGTCCAAGAGACCCAGTACTTC CASSLPAGGVQETQYF
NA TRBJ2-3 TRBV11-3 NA TGTGCCAGCAGCTTAGAAGAGGCAGATACGCAGTATTTT CASSLEEADTQYF
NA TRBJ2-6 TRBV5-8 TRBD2 TGTGCCAGCAGCCCACTTAGCGGGAGGGGCACTGGGGCCAACGTCCTGACTTTC CASSPLSGRGTGANVLTF